The clone carrying this T cell receptor beta chain has ten or more counts. Read coverage stops 3 residues before the CDR3 terminus; the germline J gene supplies the remainder. This entry belongs to a study of T cell clonality in common variable immunodeficiency. The CDR3 is 15 amino acids. The V segment lost 5 bases and the J segment 0 bases; nucleotides outside the gene matches: 5. Germline-derived CDR1 and CDR2 are SGHDT and YYEEEE. The table came from immunoSEQ multiplex PCR; TCRdb's copy has only in-frame clones and leaves some out. The sample presents around 81,000 clones, none singletons. Source material: peripheral blood mononuclear cells. The source is a person aged 18 to 75 in good health. The V and J genes are TRBV5-6 and TRBJ2-7; 10 positions agree with TRBD2. The CDR3 reads CASRFSGRSSYEQYF. CDR3 DNA (partial): TGTGCCAGCAGGTTTAGCGGGAGGAGCTCCTACGAG.